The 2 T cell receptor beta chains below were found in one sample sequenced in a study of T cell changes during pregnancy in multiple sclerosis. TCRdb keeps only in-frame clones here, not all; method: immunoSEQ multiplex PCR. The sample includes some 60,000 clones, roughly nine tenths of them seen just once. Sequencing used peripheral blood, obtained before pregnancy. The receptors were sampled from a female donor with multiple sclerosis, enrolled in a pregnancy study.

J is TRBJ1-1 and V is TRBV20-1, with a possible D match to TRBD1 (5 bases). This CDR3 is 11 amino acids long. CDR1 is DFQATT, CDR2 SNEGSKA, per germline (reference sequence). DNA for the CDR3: TGCAGGGCCGACAGTTCCACTGAAGCTTTCTTT. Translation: CRADSSTEAFF.

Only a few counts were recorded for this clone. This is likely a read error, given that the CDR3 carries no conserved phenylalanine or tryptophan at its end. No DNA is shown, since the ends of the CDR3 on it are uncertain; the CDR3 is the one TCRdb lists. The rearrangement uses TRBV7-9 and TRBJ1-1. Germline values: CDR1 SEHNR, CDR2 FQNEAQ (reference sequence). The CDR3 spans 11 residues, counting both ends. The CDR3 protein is CASSSSWKESY.